This TCR beta chain emerged from a study of T-cell memory formation after mild COVID-19. TCRdb reprocessed the 5' RACE reads via MiXCR and lists one record per CDR3 protein. In the table there are around 340,000 distinct CDR3 sequences, 13% of which are singletons. This clonotype was detected ten times or more. V gave up 5 bases and J gave up 2 bases, with 17 bases separating them. The CDR3 consists of 16 residues. This chain uses TRBV12-3 or TRBV12-4 with TRBJ2-3, with a weak D call TRBD2 (7 bases). This receptor was taken from a man aged 18 to 35 who had mild COVID-19 (a few samples of this study predate the infection). Cell type and time point are not known. Sequences were obtained from PBMCs or a T cell subset sorted from them (not recorded which). CDR3 nucleotide sequence: TGTGCCAGCAGTGCCCCGAGGGGGGGGGTCACAGATACGCAGTATTTT. Encoded protein: CASSAPRGGVTDTQYF.